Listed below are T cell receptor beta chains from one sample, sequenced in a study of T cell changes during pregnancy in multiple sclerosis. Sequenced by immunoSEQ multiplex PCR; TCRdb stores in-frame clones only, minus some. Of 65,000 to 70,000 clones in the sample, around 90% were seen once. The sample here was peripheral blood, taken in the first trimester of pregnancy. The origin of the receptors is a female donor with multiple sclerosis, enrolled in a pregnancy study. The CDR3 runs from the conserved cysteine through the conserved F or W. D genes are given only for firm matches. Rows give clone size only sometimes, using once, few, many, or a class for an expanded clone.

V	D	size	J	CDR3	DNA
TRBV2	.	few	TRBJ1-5	CASSDDQGNQPQHF	TGTGCCAGCAGTGATGACCAGGGAAATCAGCCCCAGCATTTT
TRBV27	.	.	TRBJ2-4	CASSPPGQVENIQYF	TGTGCCAGCAGCCCTCCCGGTCAGGTCGAAAACATTCAGTACTTC
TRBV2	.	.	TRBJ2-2	CASIWTPNTGELFF	TGTGCCAGCATATGGACTCCTAACACCGGGGAGCTGTTTTTT
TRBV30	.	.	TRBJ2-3	CAWSSAGDTQYF	TGTGCCTGGAGTAGCGCCGGAGATACGCAGTATTTT
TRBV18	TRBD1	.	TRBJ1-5	CASSHWTGESNQPQHF	TGTGCCAGCTCACACTGGACAGGGGAAAGCAATCAGCCCCAGCATTTT
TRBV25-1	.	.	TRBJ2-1	CASAPRADRYNEQFF	TGTGCCAGCGCCCCCAGGGCAGATCGTTACAATGAGCAGTTCTTC
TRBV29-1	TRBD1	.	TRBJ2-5	CSTGQGFVQETQYF	TGCAGCACCGGACAGGGTTTTGTCCAAGAGACCCAGTACTTC
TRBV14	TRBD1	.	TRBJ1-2	CASSQGTGGNGYTF	TGTGCCAGCAGCCAGGGGACAGGGGGGAATGGCTACACCTTC
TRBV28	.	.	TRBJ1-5	CASSLTIDSNQPQHF	TGTGCCAGCAGTTTAACGATAGATAGCAATCAGCCCCAGCATTTT
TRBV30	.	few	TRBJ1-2	CAWSLSPVGYTF	TGTGCCTGGAGTTTGTCCCCCGTGGGCTACACCTTC
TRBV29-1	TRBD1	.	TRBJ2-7	CSVVTGISYEQYF	TGCAGCGTTGTGACAGGGATCTCCTACGAGCAGTACTTC
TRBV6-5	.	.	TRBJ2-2	CASMGGSTGELFF	TGTGCCAGCATGGGGGGATCGACCGGGGAGCTGTTTTTT
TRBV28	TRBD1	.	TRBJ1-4	CASSRNGQGYREKLFF	TGTGCCAGCAGTAGGAACGGACAGGGATATCGGGAAAAACTGTTTTTT
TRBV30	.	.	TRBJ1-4	CALTVIEKLFF	TGTGCCTTGACAGTCATCGAAAAACTGTTTTTT
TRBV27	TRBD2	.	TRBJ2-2	CASSSGLAFAGELFF	TGTGCCAGCAGTTCGGGACTAGCGTTTGCCGGGGAGCTGTTTTTT
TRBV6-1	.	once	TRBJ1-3	CASKGQMGSGNTIYF	TGTGCCAGCAAAGGACAGATGGGCTCTGGAAACACCATATATTTT
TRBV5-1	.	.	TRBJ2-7	CASFDGDSYEQYF	TGCGCCAGCTTCGACGGGGACTCCTACGAGCAGTACTTC
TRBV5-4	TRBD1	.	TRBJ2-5	CASSLQGAEETQYF	TGTGCCAGCAGCCTACAGGGGGCTGAGGAGACCCAGTACTTC
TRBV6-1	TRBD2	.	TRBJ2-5	CASSGGLAGGETQYF	TGTGCCAGCAGTGGGGGACTAGCGGGGGGGGAGACCCAGTACTTC
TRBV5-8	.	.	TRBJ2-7	CASSIGTAGEQYF	TGTGCCAGCAGCATCGGGACAGCGGGCGAGCAGTACTTC
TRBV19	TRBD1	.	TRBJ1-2	CASSWTGVRYGYTF	TGTGCCAGTAGCTGGACAGGGGTACGGTATGGCTACACCTTC
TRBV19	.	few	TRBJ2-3	CASRIPGLAGSTDTQYF	TGTGCCAGTAGGATCCCCGGCCTAGCCGGGAGCACAGATACGCAGTATTTT
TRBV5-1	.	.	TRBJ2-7	CASSLDPSGEQYF	TGCGCCAGCAGCTTGGACCCCTCAGGGGAGCAGTACTTC
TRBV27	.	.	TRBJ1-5	CASSSYHRTGLSNQPQHF	TGTGCCAGCAGCTCATATCACCGCACAGGGCTTAGCAATCAGCCCCAGCATTTT